The clone carrying this T cell receptor beta chain was counted a single time. Its matching antigen is unknown. Roughly 10 milliliters of peripheral blood were drawn from each donor. Per sample, extraction of total RNA gave at least 5.5 micrograms in every case. This record belongs to a study of blood T cells in healthy people across ages. The study's findings and limits: Observed TCR beta diversity per million T cells went down as age went up. This fall followed a roughly linear course with age. Compared with aged donors, long-lived donors showed fewer expanded clones, suggesting selection.

Germline loops: CDR1 DFQATT, CDR2 SNEGSKA (reference sequence). Trimming shortened V by 6 bases and J by 7 bases, and 22 bases separated the two germline ends. This CDR3 has 15 residues. The authors ran a second PCR of 7 to 11 cycles using a sample-barcoded 5' primer and a J-beta primer mix. MiXCR, applied by TCRdb to the 5' RACE reads, yields one record per CDR3 protein. Among over 700,000 distinct CDR3 sequences listed, approximately 53% were seen once. The V gene is TRBV20-1, the J gene TRBJ1-5; a possible D gene is TRBD1 (5 bases). The sequence was obtained from an elderly man in good health. The sample taken for sequencing was blood. CDR3 sequence (DNA): TGCAGTGCCCAAAGGGCAGGCAGGGTGGGACAGCCCCAGCATTTT. Residues: CSAQRAGRVGQPQHF.